This TCR beta chain is drawn from a study of cytomegalovirus exposure and HLA in healthy donors. This CDR3 is 16 amino acids long. Germline CDR1 is MNHEY and CDR2 is SVGAGI. Unmatched junction bases numbered 7, after V lost 2 bases and J lost 2 bases. PCR employed 60 Vbeta and 13 Jbeta primers. Here immunoSEQ multiplex PCR was the method, and the copy in TCRdb shows in-frame clones only, minus some. The data contain roughly 150,000 clones, approximately 80% of them seen just once; the ten biggest clones take up about 2.4%. The TCR was taken from a male donor in good health and CMV-seronegative. This chain joins TRBV6-5 and TRBJ2-3; 7 bases are shared with TRBD1. Material: PBMCs. CDR3 bases: TGTGCCAGCAGTTACAGGGGGCCAGGACTCACAGATACGCAGTATTTT. Translating gives CASSYRGPGLTDTQYF.